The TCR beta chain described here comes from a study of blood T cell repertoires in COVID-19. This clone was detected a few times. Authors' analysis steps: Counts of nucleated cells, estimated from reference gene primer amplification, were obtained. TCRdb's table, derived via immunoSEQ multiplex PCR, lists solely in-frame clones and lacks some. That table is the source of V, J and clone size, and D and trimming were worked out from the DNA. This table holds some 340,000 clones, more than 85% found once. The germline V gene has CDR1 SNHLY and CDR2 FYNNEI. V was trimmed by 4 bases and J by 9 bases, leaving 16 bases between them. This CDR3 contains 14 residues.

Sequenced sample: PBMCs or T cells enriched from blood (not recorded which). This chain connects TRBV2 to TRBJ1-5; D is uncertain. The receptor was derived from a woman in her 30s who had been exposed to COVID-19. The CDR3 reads CASSGAVAGRPQHF. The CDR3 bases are TGTGCCAGCAGTGGGGCAGTCGCCGGCCGGCCCCAGCATTTT. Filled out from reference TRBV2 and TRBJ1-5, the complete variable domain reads EPEVTQTPSHQVTQMGQEVILRCVPISNHLYFYWYRQILGQKVEFLVSFYNNEISEKSEIFDDQFSVERPDGSNFTLKIRSTKLEDSAMYFCASSGAVAGRPQHFGDGTRLSIL.